A single sample gave rise to the 16 T cell receptor beta chains below, sequenced in a study of cytomegalovirus exposure and HLA in healthy donors. The PCR was carried out with 60 Vbeta primers and 13 Jbeta primers. Libraries were prepared by immunoSEQ multiplex PCR; TCRdb keeps only in-frame clonotypes and omits some of them. The data show 150,000 to 180,000 clones, 80% seen once. Sequencing used PBMCs. These receptors were taken from a woman aged 40 to 50 in good health and CMV-seropositive.

There are a few counts of this clone. V and J are TRBV30 and TRBJ2-1, with 13 bases lining up with TRBD2. Germline V gene lookup returns CDR1 GTSNPN and CDR2 SVGIG (reference sequence). The CDR3 is 16 amino acids. The J segment lost 5 bases and the V segment lost 3 bases, leaving 7 bases of the junction unmatched. The DNA for the CDR3 is TGTGCCTGGAGCGGACTAGCGGGAGTGGTAAACAATGAGCAGTTCTTC. This encodes CAWSGLAGVVNNEQFF.

J is TRBJ1-2 and V is TRBV15; no definite D call. V was trimmed by 0 bases and J by 2 bases, leaving 10 bases between them. Germline lookup yields CDR1 LNHNV and CDR2 YYDKDF (reference sequence). The CDR3 length is 15 residues. CDR3 in amino acids: CATSRDLAENYGYTF. Here the CDR3 DNA reads TGTGCCACCAGCAGAGATTTGGCGGAGAACTATGGCTACACCTTC.

This clone was seen just once. The V gene is TRBV28, the J gene TRBJ1-1, with TRBD1 as a possible D gene (6 bases). V was clipped by 7 bases and J by 1 base, with 10 bases between them. The CDR3 is 13 amino acids. Germline V gene data show CDR1 as MDHEN and CDR2 as SYDVKM. The CDR3, as DNA: TGTGCCAGCATTCGCAGGGGGAACACTGAAGCTTTCTTT. Its translation is CASIRRGNTEAFF.

The V call is TRBV13, the J call TRBJ2-7; D is ambiguous. The V end was cut by 0 bases, the J end by 0 bases, with 9 bases between. The CDR3 has 15 residues. CDR1 and CDR2 (germline): PRHDT, FYEKMQ (reference sequence). The CDR3 nucleotides read TGTGCCAGCAGCTTAGGGGCGCGGAACTCCTACGAGCAGTACTTC. Its translation is CASSLGARNSYEQYF. Looking up the rest from reference TRBV13 and TRBJ2-7 gives the full variable domain: AAGVIQSPRHLIKEKRETATLKCYPIPRHDTVYWYQQGPGQDPQFLISFYEKMQSDKGSIPDRFSAQQFSDYHSELNMSSLELGDSALYFCASSLGARNSYEQYFGPGTRLTVT.

The table lists this clone with a count of one. This chain connects TRBV14 to TRBJ2-1, with 8 bases that match TRBD2. The germline CDR1 and CDR2 sequences are SGHDN and FVKESK. This CDR3 is 15 amino acids long. V was pared by 0 bases and J by 9 bases, with 7 bases of the junction left unmatched. CDR3 DNA sequence: TGTGCCAGCAGCCAAGATTTCGGACTAGCCGGTGAGCAGTTCTTC. Protein: CASSQDFGLAGEQFF.

V usage is TRBV27 and J usage is TRBJ2-2, with 7 bases matching TRBD2. In germline, CDR1 is MNHEY, CDR2 SMNVEV (reference sequence). V was clipped by 2 bases and J by 7 bases; unmatched bases: 1. The CDR3 is 13 residues long. The CDR3 here is CASSLREGGELFF. CDR3 bases: TGTGCCAGCAGTTTAAGGGAGGGCGGGGAGCTGTTTTTT.

This chain uses TRBV6-1 with TRBJ2-2, with 9 bases lining up with TRBD2. V gave up 6 bases and J gave up 3 bases; unmatched junction bases: 2. The V gene's germline CDR1 is MNHNS and CDR2 SASEGT. This CDR3 is built from 14 residues. This CDR3 is CASSRTSDTGELFF. CDR3 in DNA: TGTGCCAGCAGCCGGACTAGCGACACCGGGGAGCTGTTTTTT.

The V and J genes are TRBV18 and TRBJ2-3; 8 nucleotides align to TRBD1. Germline trimming cut 4 bases from V and 4 bases from J; bases unmatched to any gene: 4. This CDR3 is built from 14 residues. Germline V gene sequence: CDR1 KGHSH, CDR2 LQKENI. The CDR3 DNA follows: TGTGCCAGCTCACGAGGACAGGGCGCAGATACGCAGTATTTT. Its protein is CASSRGQGADTQYF. The whole variable domain, filled in from reference TRBV18 and TRBJ2-3, reads NAGVMQNPRHLVRRRGQEARLRCSPMKGHSHVYWYRQLPEEGLKFMVYLQKENIIDESGMPKERFSAEFPKEGPSILRIQQVVRGDSAAYFCASSRGQGADTQYFGPGTRLTVL.

The chain is built from TRBV7-3 and TRBJ2-1; 13 bases fit TRBD2. CDR1 SGHTA and CDR2 FQGTGA come from the germline V gene. CDR3 length: 15 amino acids. The V gene end was trimmed by 3 bases and the J gene end by 9 bases; junction bases not matched to a gene: 5. The CDR3: CASSFRTSGSSEQFF. CDR3 nucleotide sequence: TGTGCCAGCAGCTTTAGGACTAGCGGGAGTAGTGAGCAGTTCTTC.

V usage is TRBV28 and J usage is TRBJ2-1, with a tentative D call TRBD2 (5 bases). Trimming pared 3 bases from V and 8 bases from J, leaving 20 bases between. This CDR3 contains 16 residues. Looked up from germline, CDR1 is MDHEN and CDR2 is SYDVKM. The CDR3, as DNA: TGTGCCAGCAGTTTGGTGCTACTAGGCGGCAATCATGAGCAGTTCTTC. Residues: CASSLVLLGGNHEQFF.

This chain joins TRBV5-1 and TRBJ2-2, with 7 nucleotides matching TRBD1. Germline CDR1 reads SGHRS; CDR2 reads YFSETQ. V was pared by 2 bases and J by 4 bases, with 2 bases of the junction left unmatched. CDR3 length equals 14 residues. The CDR3, as DNA: TGCGCCAGCAGCTTTTCAGGGGGCACCGGGGAGCTGTTTTTT. Translated: CASSFSGGTGELFF.

The rearrangement joins TRBV10-2 to TRBJ2-2; D is ambiguous. V gave up 6 bases and J gave up 1 base, with 12 bases separating them. The CDR3 consists of 15 residues. The germline V gene has CDR1 WSHSY and CDR2 SAAADI. CDR3 coding DNA: TGCGCCAGCAGAGTGTCTGCGTTGAACACCGGGGAGCTGTTTTTT. Its translation: CASRVSALNTGELFF.

The chain combines TRBV28 with TRBJ2-7; D perhaps matches TRBD2 (6 bases). Trimming removed 6 bases at V and 6 bases at J, with 18 bases between. This CDR3 is built from 14 residues. The germline CDR1 and CDR2 sequences are MDHEN and SYDVKM. CDR3 region: CASRTGGGSIEQYF. The CDR3 DNA reads TGTGCCAGCAGGACTGGGGGAGGTTCGATCGAGCAGTACTTC.

CDR3 in DNA: TGCGCCAGCAGTGAGTGGGGACTAGCGGGAAGGATAGATACGCAGTATTTT. This gives the protein CASSEWGLAGRIDTQYF. The chain employs TRBV10-2 and TRBJ2-3, with 13 bases matching TRBD2. V lost 1 base to trimming and J lost 5 bases; unmatched junction nucleotides: 6. There are 17 residues in the CDR3. Germline assignment: CDR1 WSHSY and CDR2 SAAADI.

This clone was counted only a few times. V and J are TRBV6-5 and TRBJ2-7; 9 bases are shared with TRBD1. This CDR3 has 15 residues. Germline V gene sequence: CDR1 MNHEY, CDR2 SVGAGI. Trimming cost V 6 bases and J 2 bases; bases outside gene matches: 8. This chain's CDR3 is CASRTDRGGPYEQYF. Written as DNA, the CDR3 is TGTGCCAGCAGGACTGACAGGGGGGGACCCTACGAGCAGTACTTC.

The chain combines TRBV19 with TRBJ1-2; TRBD1 aligns across 7 bases. CDR1 is LNHDA, CDR2 SQIVND, per germline (reference sequence). The V and J ends lost 3 bases and 4 bases, in that order; junction bases with no gene match: 5. The CDR3 is 14 amino acids. The CDR3 sequence: CASSIPTGVYGYTF. CDR3 in DNA: TGTGCCAGTAGTATCCCAACAGGGGTCTATGGCTACACCTTC.